This TCR beta chain appears in the sequencing data of a study of T-cell memory formation after mild COVID-19. This clonotype was seen more than once but under ten times. Its antigen is not identified. TCRdb processed the 5' RACE reads anew with MiXCR; each CDR3 protein has one entry. The sample shows around 320,000 distinct CDR3 sequences, around 27% of them seen only once. Regarding the study as a whole: Clones which contracted sat mainly in CM and EM if CD4+, and in EMRA if CD8+. For second-wave clones that peaked at day 37, SARS-CoV-2 specificity went unverified.

Trimming cost V 4 bases and J 0 bases; bases outside gene matches: 8. The germline V gene encodes CDR1 SQVTM and CDR2 ANQGSEA. The CDR3 is 15 residues long. The source of this sequence is an adult woman who had mild COVID-19 (a few samples of this study predate the infection). Cell type and time point are not known. Sequencing input: PBMCs or a T cell subset sorted from them (not recorded which). The V call is TRBV29-1, the J call TRBJ2-7, with 8 bases lining up with TRBD1. The CDR3 reads CSVVRGTGLSYEQYF. As DNA, the CDR3 is TGCAGCGTTGTTAGGGGGACAGGCCTCTCCTACGAGCAGTACTTC.